What follows are 18 T cell receptor beta chains derived from one specimen sequenced in a study of vaccination effects on CD4 cells after COVID-19. For these TCRs, the target antigens are not known. Expansion of antigen-specific CD4+ T cells with viral peptide pools was carried out by the ViraFEST assay before sequencing. With around ten days of culture completed, CD4+ T cells were isolated. Only in-frame clones appear in the TCRdb table, and some are missing; sequencing was by immunoSEQ multiplex PCR. The sample lists roughly 20,000 clones; 70% were seen once. The material was CD4+ T cells from PBMCs cultured with HCoV-229E spike peptides, obtained before COVID-19 vaccination. All receptors derive from a human donor who received a COVID-19 vaccine.

The chain recombines TRBV5-1 with TRBJ1-6, with D maybe TRBD1 (5 bases). CDR3 size: 14 residues. Germline V gene sequence: CDR1 SGHRS, CDR2 YFSETQ. The ends were cut back, 0 bases at V and 11 bases at J, with 12 bases in the middle. For the CDR3, the DNA is TGCGCCAGCAGCTTGGGCCAGGGAAATCCACCCCTCCACTTT. Encoded protein: CASSLGQGNPPLHF.

The chain carries TRBV12-5 and TRBJ2-6; no reliable D call. Germline lookup yields CDR1 LGHNT and CDR2 FRNRAP. The V gene lost 3 bases and the J gene lost 2 bases, with 5 bases spanning the gap. CDR3 size: 14 residues. The CDR3 loop reads CASGLSAGANVLTF. In DNA form, the CDR3 reads TGTGCTAGTGGTTTATCGGCTGGGGCCAACGTCCTGACTTTC.

The chain recombines TRBV5-1 with TRBJ1-1; D is perhaps TRBD1 (5 bases). Germline CDR1 SGHRS, CDR2 YFSETQ. The CDR3 loop spans 14 amino acids. V was shortened by 3 bases and J by 2 bases, with 11 bases between the two germline ends. The CDR3 DNA follows: TGCGCCAGCAGCTCATATACAGGAAACACTGAAGCTTTCTTT. This translates into CASSSYTGNTEAFF.

This clone was counted only a few times. The chain has TRBV7-9 and TRBJ1-1; maybe TRBD1 (6 bases). The CDR3 covers 14 residues. The germline CDR1 and CDR2 sequences are SEHNR and FQNEAQ (reference sequence). V lost 9 bases to trimming and J lost 1 base, with 15 bases between them. The CDR3 region is CASLTGGENTEAFF. The CDR3 DNA sequence: TGTGCCAGTCTAACGGGGGGCGAGAACACTGAAGCTTTCTTT.

This chain connects TRBV18 to TRBJ2-1; D is undetermined. Germline CDR1 KGHSH, CDR2 LQKENI. The V and J ends lost 3 bases and 15 bases respectively, with 18 bases between them. There are 13 residues in the CDR3. CDR3 DNA sequence: TGTGCCAGCTCACCGGCCTCAGACACCCCGGGGTTCTTC. Its translation is CASSPASDTPGFF. Combining the CDR3 with reference TRBV18 and TRBJ2-1 gives the whole variable domain NAGVMQNPRHLVRRRGQEARLRCSPMKGHSHVYWYRQLPEEGLKFMVYLQKENIIDESGMPKERFSAEFPKEGPSILRIQQVVRGDSAAYFCASSPASDTPGFFGPGTRLTVL.

The rearrangement joins TRBV6-4 to TRBJ2-1; 11 positions match TRBD1. The CDR3 is 15 amino acids. J lost 6 bases, V lost 6 bases, and 7 bases had no gene match. Germline CDR1 and CDR2: MRHNA and SNTAGT. The CDR3 spells CASSPGTGGGNEQFF. CDR3 nucleotide sequence: TGTGCCAGCAGCCCAGGGACAGGGGGTGGCAATGAGCAGTTCTTC.

CDR3 coding DNA: TGTGCCAGCAGTGACGTAGGGCGGGCCGAGCAGTACTTC. This sequence encodes CASSDVGRAEQYF. This chain links TRBV2 with TRBJ2-7, with a tentative D call TRBD2 (5 bases). Germline values: CDR1 SNHLY, CDR2 FYNNEI. Trimming pared 3 bases from V and 6 bases from J, leaving 12 bases between. The CDR3 is 13 residues long.

For the CDR3, the DNA is TGTGCCAGCAGCCAACAGGGATCCGGGGAGCTGTTTTTT. Residues: CASSQQGSGELFF. J is TRBJ2-2 and V is TRBV12-3 or TRBV12-4; tentative D call: TRBD1 (6 bases). The CDR3 contains 13 residues. The ends were cut back, 6 bases at V and 6 bases at J, with 11 bases in the middle.

V gene TRBV28 combines with J gene TRBJ1-2, with D perhaps matching TRBD1 (6 bases). The V end was cut by 6 bases, the J end by 5 bases, with 16 bases between. CDR3 size: 14 residues. In germline, CDR1 is MDHEN, CDR2 SYDVKM. The CDR3 protein is CASRLAGQRYGYTF. Written as DNA, the CDR3 is TGTGCCAGCAGGTTAGCCGGACAGAGATATGGCTACACCTTC.

Note on this clone: One end of the junction fails to match germline, which may point to a read error. The rearrangement joins TRBV5-6 to TRBJ2-2, with 11 positions matching TRBD2. The CDR3 extends over 17 amino acids. Germline assignment: CDR1 SGHDT and CDR2 YYEEEE. This chain's CDR3 is CASSSPIPTSGAGGLFF. The CDR3, as DNA: TGTGCCAGCAGCTCCCCGATTCCGACTAGCGGGGCCGGGGGGCTGTTTTTT. The full variable domain, its missing parts supplied by reference TRBV5-6 and TRBJ2-2, is DAGVTQSPTHLIKTRGQQVTLRCSPKSGHDTVSWYQQALGQGPQFIFQYYEEEERQRGNFPDRFSGHQFPNYSSELNVNALLLGDSALYLCASSSPIPTSGAGGLFFGEGSRLTVL.

For this clone: Its ends do not fully match the called genes, so a read error is possible. The chain is built from TRBV6-1 and TRBJ2-3; 7 nucleotides agree with TRBD2. The length of the CDR3 is 16 residues. CDR1 and CDR2 (germline): MNHNS, SASEGT. The CDR3 loop reads CANSEAGSTVTDTQYF. The CDR3 DNA reads as TGTGCCAACAGTGAAGCGGGGTCGACAGTCACAGATACGCAGTATTTT.

The chain carries TRBV2 and TRBJ1-1; D unclear. The germline gives CDR1 SNHLY, CDR2 FYNNEI. The germline V and J ends were trimmed by 6 bases and 2 bases, with 10 bases remaining between them. The CDR3 consists of 13 residues. The CDR3 region has the DNA TGTGCCAGCAGCCGGGAGGCTAACACTGAAGCTTTCTTT. Amino acid sequence: CASSREANTEAFF.

This clone has just one count. The chain employs TRBV9 and TRBJ2-3; no clear D gene. Trimming removed 1 base at V and 0 bases at J, with 6 bases between. CDR1 and CDR2 from the germline V gene are SGDLS and YYNGEE. CDR3 length equals 14 residues. The CDR3 loop is CASSVLGSTDTQYF. For the CDR3, the DNA is TGTGCCAGCAGCGTACTAGGGAGCACAGATACGCAGTATTTT.

The J gene is TRBJ1-2, the V gene TRBV5-1; 7 positions match TRBD1. This CDR3 contains 14 residues. V trimming: 6 bases; J trimming: 4 bases; junction bases outside the gene matches: 9. Germline V gene data show CDR1 as SGHRS and CDR2 as YFSETQ. Here the CDR3 DNA reads TGCGCCAGCACCAACGGACAGGACGCCTATGGCTACACCTTC. Encoded protein: CASTNGQDAYGYTF.

This chain links TRBV6-1 with TRBJ2-7; 10 bases fit TRBD2. The CDR3 is 15 amino acids. The trim removed 6 bases at V and 5 bases at J, leaving 10 bases unmatched. Germline CDR1 reads MNHNS; CDR2 reads SASEGT. The CDR3 here is CASRKKAGGSDEQYF. CDR3 nucleotides: TGTGCCAGCAGAAAAAAAGCGGGAGGGAGTGACGAGCAGTACTTC.

In this sample, this clone turned up once. V usage is TRBV11-2 and J usage is TRBJ1-6; no clear D. Per the germline V gene, CDR1 is SGHAT and CDR2 is FQNNGV. Trimming left V 5 bases short and J 3 bases short, with 11 bases between. CDR3 length: 15 residues. The CDR3 DNA sequence: TGTGCCAGCAGCACAATCAGAGACTATAATTCACCCCTCCACTTT. The encoded protein is CASSTIRDYNSPLHF.

This sequence joins TRBV5-6 and TRBJ2-7; a weak D match, TRBD1 (5 bases). CDR3 length equals 13 residues. Germline CDR1 SGHDT, CDR2 YYEEEE. Trimming took off 3 bases at V and 7 bases at J, with 14 bases between the two ends. For the CDR3, the DNA is TGTGCCAGCAGCTGGGGCCGGACCAGGGAGCAGTACTTC. Translated: CASSWGRTREQYF.

The V gene is TRBV5-5, the J gene TRBJ2-3; D gene uncertain. CDR1 is SGHKS, CDR2 YYEKEE, per germline (reference sequence). Deletions cut 1 base from V and 7 bases from J, with 10 bases between. The CDR3 extends over 13 amino acids. CDR3 in DNA: TGTGCCAGCAGCTTGTGGAACCCGAATACGCAGTATTTT. This gives the protein CASSLWNPNTQYF.